This TCR beta chain was captured by sequencing in a study of shared clonotypes between healthy human individuals. Libraries were prepared by immunoSEQ multiplex PCR; TCRdb keeps only in-frame clonotypes and omits some of them. The sample has over a million clones, about four fifths seen once. Trimming stripped 5 bases from V and 2 bases from J, with 7 bases between. Germline V CDR1 and CDR2: SQVTM, ANQGSEA. CDR3 length equals 13 residues. This rearrangement joins TRBV29-1 to TRBJ2-6; no reliable D call. Sequenced input: memory CD4+ T cells from PBMCs. Stated subset: CD45RA-negative fraction. The TCR originated in a man between 18 and 29 years old in good health. Some clones in this sample may be carry-over from other donors' samples. The CDR3 coding sequence is TGCAGCGTTCGGAGAACTGGGGCCAACGTCCTGACTTTC. Amino acid sequence: CSVRRTGANVLTF.